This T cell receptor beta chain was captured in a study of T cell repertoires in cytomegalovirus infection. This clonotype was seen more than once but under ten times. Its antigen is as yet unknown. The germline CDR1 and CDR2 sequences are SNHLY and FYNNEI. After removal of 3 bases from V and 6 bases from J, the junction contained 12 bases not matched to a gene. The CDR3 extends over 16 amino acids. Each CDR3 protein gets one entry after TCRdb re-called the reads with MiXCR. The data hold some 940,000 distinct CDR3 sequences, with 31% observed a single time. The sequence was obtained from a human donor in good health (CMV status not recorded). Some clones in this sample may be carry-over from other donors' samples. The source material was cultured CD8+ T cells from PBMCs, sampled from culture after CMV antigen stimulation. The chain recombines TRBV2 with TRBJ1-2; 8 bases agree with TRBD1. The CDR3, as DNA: TGTGCCAGCAGTGATAAAGGGAGGACAGGGTGGAATGGCTACACCTTC. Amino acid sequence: CASSDKGRTGWNGYTF.